Listed below are T cell receptor beta chains from one sample, sequenced in a study of technical replicates of blood from several donors. Measured with immunoSEQ multiplex PCR; TCRdb has only the in-frame clones, and not every one. The table shows around 70,000 clones, with 95% occurring only once. Sequencing used T cells isolated from PBMCs. The receptors were sampled from a human donor in good health. The CDR3 runs from the conserved cysteine through the conserved F or W. D genes are given only for firm matches. Clone sizes are given selectively: once, few, many, or a class where the clone is expanded.

D gene	clone size	V gene	J gene	CDR3 DNA	CDR3 protein
NA	NA	TRBV9	TRBJ1-1	TGTGCCAGCAGCGTAGGGGCCACTGAAGCTTTCTTT	CASSVGATEAFF
TRBD2	NA	TRBV2	TRBJ2-3	TGTGCCAGTTCCCTCCAGGGACTAGCGGGGGGAACAGATACGCAGTATTTT	CASSLQGLAGGTDTQYF
TRBD1	NA	TRBV10-3	TRBJ2-7	TGTGCCATCAGGCCGGGACAGGGAAAGAAAAGCTCCTACGAGCAGTACTTC	CAIRPGQGKKSSYEQYF
NA	NA	TRBV4-2	TRBJ1-4	TGTGCCAGCAGCCAAAACACCAAACTGTTTTTT	CASSQNTKLFF
NA	NA	TRBV28	TRBJ2-7	TGTGCCAGCAGTTTGGCCGCGGGCCTAACCTACGAGCAGTACTTC	CASSLAAGLTYEQYF
TRBD1	NA	TRBV4-1	TRBJ2-2	TGCGCCAGCAGCCATGGACAGGTCCTCTCGAACACCGGGGAGCTGTTTTTT	CASSHGQVLSNTGELFF
TRBD1	NA	TRBV5-1	TRBJ2-7	TGCGCCAGCAGCACCGGGACAGGGCGGTACGAGCAGTACTTC	CASSTGTGRYEQYF
NA	NA	TRBV28	TRBJ1-2	TGTGCCAGCAGCCAAAAGCGGGGGGGCTATGGCTACACCTTC	CASSQKRGGYGYTF
NA	NA	TRBV6-5	TRBJ2-2	TGTGCCAGCAGTTACCGGGCCGGGGAGCTGTTTTTT	CASSYRAGELFF
NA	NA	TRBV6-1	TRBJ1-3	TGTGCCAGCAGTGAACGACTAGGAGGAAACACCATATATTTT	CASSERLGGNTIYF
TRBD1	NA	TRBV11-2	TRBJ1-6	TGTGCCAGCAGCTTAGGACAGGGGGTCTCACCCCTCCACTTT	CASSLGQGVSPLHF
TRBD1	NA	TRBV5-1	TRBJ1-4	TGCGCCAGCAGCTTGGCGGACAGGCCGAATGAAAAACTGTTTTTT	CASSLADRPNEKLFF
TRBD1	NA	TRBV27	TRBJ1-1	TGTGCCAGCAGTGCTTGGACAGGGACTGAAGCTTTCTTT	CASSAWTGTEAFF
TRBD1	few	TRBV5-1	TRBJ1-1	TGCGCCAGCAGCTTCTTCAGGGGGGAGATCACTGAAGCTTTCTTT	CASSFFRGEITEAFF
NA	NA	TRBV20-1	TRBJ2-1	TGCAGTGCTAAACTATACAATGAGCAGTTCTTC	CSAKLYNEQFF
NA	NA	TRBV6-5	TRBJ1-2	TGTGCCAGCAGTCCAGGGTTGACGAGCTATGGCTACACCTTC	CASSPGLTSYGYTF
TRBD1	NA	TRBV29-1	TRBJ2-7	TGCAGCGTGAGTGAATTACAGGGGAACGAGCAGTACTTC	CSVSELQGNEQYF
NA	once	TRBV4-1	TRBJ2-1	TGCGCCAGCAGCCCTGGTGCGGGGTGGGATGAGCAGTTCTTC	CASSPGAGWDEQFF
TRBD1	NA	TRBV11-2	TRBJ2-7	TGTGCCAGCAGCTTAATAAGCGGGACAGGGGCCTACGAGCAGTACTTC	CASSLISGTGAYEQYF
TRBD1	NA	TRBV6-1	TRBJ1-1	TGTGCCAGCAGTGAGGGACAGATTGAAGCTTTCTTT	CASSEGQIEAFF
TRBD2	NA	TRBV2	TRBJ2-2	TGTGCCAGCAGTGACTTAACTAGCGGGAGGGTATCCGGGGAGCTGTTTTTT	CASSDLTSGRVSGELFF
NA	NA	TRBV10-1	TRBJ1-1	TGCGCCAGCACCCCCCGACAAGAAGCTTTCTTT	CASTPRQEAFF
NA	NA	TRBV4-1	TRBJ2-1	TGCGCCAGCAGCCAAGGGTCAATGGCGGGATACAATGAGCAGTTCTTC	CASSQGSMAGYNEQFF
TRBD1	NA	TRBV23-1	TRBJ2-7	TGCGCCAGCAGTCAATCGATCCCAGGGGGCCCCTCCTCCTACGAGCAGTACTTC	CASSQSIPGGPSSYEQYF
TRBD2	NA	TRBV7-8	TRBJ2-1	TGTGCCAGCAGCCTAATAGTAGGACTAGCGCAGCACAATGAGCAGTTCTTC	CASSLIVGLAQHNEQFF
TRBD1	NA	TRBV28	TRBJ1-1	TGTGCCAGCAGTTTATGGGACAGGGATACGCACACTGAAGCTTTCTTT	CASSLWDRDTHTEAFF
TRBD1	NA	TRBV10-2	TRBJ1-2	TGCGCCAGCAATGTAAAATGGAAAGGACAGGGGGATTATGGCTACACCTTC	CASNVKWKGQGDYGYTF
NA	once	TRBV19	TRBJ1-2	TGTGCCAGTAGTATGAGTCGGGGGGGCTATGGCTACACCTTC	CASSMSRGGYGYTF
TRBD1	NA	TRBV27	TRBJ1-5	TGTGCCAGCAGTAAAGGACAGGGACCAGGGGATAGCAATCAGCCCCAGCATTTT	CASSKGQGPGDSNQPQHF
NA	NA	TRBV5-1	TRBJ1-4	TGCGCCAGCAGCTTCTCTCAGGACAGCCCTAATGAAAAACTGTTTTTT	CASSFSQDSPNEKLFF
TRBD1	NA	TRBV28	TRBJ2-1	TGTGCCAGCACTGACAGGGGTGAGCAGTTCTTC	CASTDRGEQFF
TRBD2	NA	TRBV4-2	TRBJ2-7	TGTGCCAGCAGCCAAGCTGCGGGAGAGTCGGGCGAGCAGTACTTC	CASSQAAGESGEQYF
TRBD1	NA	TRBV19	TRBJ2-7	TGTGCCAGTAGTATGGGCCACCCCGGGACAGGGGCCTACGAGCAGTACTTC	CASSMGHPGTGAYEQYF